This T cell receptor beta chain was retrieved from a study of T cell responses to AZD1222 COVID-19 vaccine. Study findings and constraints: Clonal diversity was possibly underestimated; the donors were predominantly white British and more often female. After the peak T cell response, and only then, were repertoires sampled.

Regarding this clone: Its specificity is not known.

Trimming removed 1 base from V and 0 bases from J, with 14 bases in between. The germline V gene encodes CDR1 SEHNR and CDR2 FQNEAQ (reference sequence). The CDR3 loop spans 17 amino acids. TCRdb's copy holds only in-frame clones and misses some; the assay was immunoSEQ multiplex PCR. This table holds some 170,000 clones, approximately 92% found once. The rearrangement uses TRBV7-9 and TRBJ2-3; perhaps TRBD2 as D (6 bases). The sample was peripheral blood, taken 28 days after the second dose of the MenACWY control vaccine. The sequence was obtained from an adult who received the MenACWY meningococcal vaccine as a control. This CDR3 reads CASSLGVRGGSTDTQYF. In DNA, the CDR3 is TGTGCCAGCAGCTTAGGGGTGCGGGGCGGTAGCACAGATACGCAGTATTTT.